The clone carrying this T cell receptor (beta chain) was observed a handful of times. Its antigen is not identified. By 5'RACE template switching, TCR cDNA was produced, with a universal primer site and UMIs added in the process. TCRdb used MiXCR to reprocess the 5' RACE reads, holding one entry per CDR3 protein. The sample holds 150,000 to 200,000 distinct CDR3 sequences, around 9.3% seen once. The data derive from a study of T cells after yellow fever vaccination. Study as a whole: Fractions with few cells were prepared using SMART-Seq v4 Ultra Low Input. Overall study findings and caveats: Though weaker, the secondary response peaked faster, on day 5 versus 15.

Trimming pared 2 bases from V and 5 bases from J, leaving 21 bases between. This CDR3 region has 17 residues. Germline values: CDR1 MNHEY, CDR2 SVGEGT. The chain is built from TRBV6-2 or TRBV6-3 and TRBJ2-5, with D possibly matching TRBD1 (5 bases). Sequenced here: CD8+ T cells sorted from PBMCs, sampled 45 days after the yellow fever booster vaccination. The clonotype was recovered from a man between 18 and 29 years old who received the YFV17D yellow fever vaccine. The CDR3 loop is CASSYVQGEVFSETQYF. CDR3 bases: TGTGCCAGCAGTTACGTGCAGGGTGAGGTTTTTTCGGAGACCCAGTACTTC.